The TCR beta chain under discussion was sequenced for a study of cytomegalovirus exposure and HLA in healthy donors. The overall study: HLA-typed donors were the source of approximately 80 million unique TCRs, which an early data release held.

Study-wide results and limits: Presence/absence analyses rested on an assumption that sequencing depth was roughly uniform across donors. A later analysis found that most CMV-associated TCR beta chains appeared HLA-restricted.

Worth noting for this clone: Antigen specificity is unknown.

The PCR used 60 Vbeta and 13 Jbeta primers. Here immunoSEQ multiplex PCR was the method, and the copy in TCRdb shows in-frame clones only, minus some. The sample data list 70,000 or so clones. The germline V gene has CDR1 MNHEY and CDR2 SVGAGI. The CDR3 is 15 amino acids. Between the trimmed V and J ends, which lost 6 bases and 10 bases, there was a span of 22 bases. Sequences were obtained from PBMCs. The J gene is TRBJ2-4, the V gene TRBV6-5; perhaps TRBD1 as D (6 bases). This receptor was obtained from a boy aged 5 to 17 in good health and CMV-seronegative. This CDR3 is CASSSQGRGKAIQYF. The CDR3 nucleotides are TGTGCCAGCAGCTCCCAAGGCAGGGGTAAGGCGATTCAGTACTTC.